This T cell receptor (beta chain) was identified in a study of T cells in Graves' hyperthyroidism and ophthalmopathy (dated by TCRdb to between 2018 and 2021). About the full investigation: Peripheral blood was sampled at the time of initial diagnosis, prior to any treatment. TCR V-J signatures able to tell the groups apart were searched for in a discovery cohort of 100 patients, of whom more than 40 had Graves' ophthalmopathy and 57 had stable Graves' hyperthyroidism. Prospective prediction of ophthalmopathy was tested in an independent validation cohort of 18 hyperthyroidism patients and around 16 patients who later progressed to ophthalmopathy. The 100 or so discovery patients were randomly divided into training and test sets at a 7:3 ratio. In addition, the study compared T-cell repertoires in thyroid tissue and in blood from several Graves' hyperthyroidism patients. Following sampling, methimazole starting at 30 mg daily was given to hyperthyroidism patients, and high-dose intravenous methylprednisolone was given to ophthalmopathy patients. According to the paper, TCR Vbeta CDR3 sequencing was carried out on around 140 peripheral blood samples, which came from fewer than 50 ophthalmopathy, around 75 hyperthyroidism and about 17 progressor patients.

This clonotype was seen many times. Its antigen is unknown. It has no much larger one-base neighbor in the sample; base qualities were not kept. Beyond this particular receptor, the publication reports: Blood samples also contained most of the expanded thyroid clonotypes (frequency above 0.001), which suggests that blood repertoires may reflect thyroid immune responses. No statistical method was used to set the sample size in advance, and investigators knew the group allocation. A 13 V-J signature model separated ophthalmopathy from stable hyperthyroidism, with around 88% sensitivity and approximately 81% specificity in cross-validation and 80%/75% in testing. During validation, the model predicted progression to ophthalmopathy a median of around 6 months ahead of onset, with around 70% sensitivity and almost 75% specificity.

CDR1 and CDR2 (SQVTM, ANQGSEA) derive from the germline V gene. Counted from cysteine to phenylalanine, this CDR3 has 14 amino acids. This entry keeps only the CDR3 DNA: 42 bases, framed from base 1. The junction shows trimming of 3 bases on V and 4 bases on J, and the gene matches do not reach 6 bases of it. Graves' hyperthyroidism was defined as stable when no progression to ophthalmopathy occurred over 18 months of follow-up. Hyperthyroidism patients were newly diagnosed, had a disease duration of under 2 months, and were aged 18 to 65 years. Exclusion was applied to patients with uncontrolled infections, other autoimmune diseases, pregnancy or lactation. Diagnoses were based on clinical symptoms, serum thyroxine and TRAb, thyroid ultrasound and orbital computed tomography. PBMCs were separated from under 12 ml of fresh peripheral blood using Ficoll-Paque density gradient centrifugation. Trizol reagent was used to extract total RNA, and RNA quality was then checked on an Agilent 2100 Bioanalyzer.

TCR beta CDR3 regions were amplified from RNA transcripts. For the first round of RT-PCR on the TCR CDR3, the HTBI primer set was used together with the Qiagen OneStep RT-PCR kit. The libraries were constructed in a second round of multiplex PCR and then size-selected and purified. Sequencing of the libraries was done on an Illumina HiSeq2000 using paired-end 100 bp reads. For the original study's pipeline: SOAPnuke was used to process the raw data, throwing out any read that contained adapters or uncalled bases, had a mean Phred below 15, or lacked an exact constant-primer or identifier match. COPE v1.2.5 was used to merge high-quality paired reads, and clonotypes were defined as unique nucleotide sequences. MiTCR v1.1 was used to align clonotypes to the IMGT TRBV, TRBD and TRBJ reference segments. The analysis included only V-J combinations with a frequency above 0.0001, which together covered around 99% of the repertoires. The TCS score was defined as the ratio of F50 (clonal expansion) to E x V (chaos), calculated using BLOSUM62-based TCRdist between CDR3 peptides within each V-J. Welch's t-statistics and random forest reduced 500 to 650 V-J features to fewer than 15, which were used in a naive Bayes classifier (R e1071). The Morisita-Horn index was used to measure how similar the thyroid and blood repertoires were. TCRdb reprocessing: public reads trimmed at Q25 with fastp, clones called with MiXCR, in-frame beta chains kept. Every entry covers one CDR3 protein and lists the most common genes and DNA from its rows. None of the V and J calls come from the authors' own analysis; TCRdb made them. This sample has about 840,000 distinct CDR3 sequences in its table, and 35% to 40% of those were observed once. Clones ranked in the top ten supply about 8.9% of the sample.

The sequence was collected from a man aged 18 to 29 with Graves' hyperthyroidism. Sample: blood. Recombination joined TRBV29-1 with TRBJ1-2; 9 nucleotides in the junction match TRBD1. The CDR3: CSVEGQGGSYGYTF. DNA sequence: TGCAGCGTTGAGGGACAGGGTGGGAGCTATGGCTACACCTTC. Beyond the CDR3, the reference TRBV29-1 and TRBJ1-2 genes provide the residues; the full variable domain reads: SAVISQKPSRDICQRGTSLTIQCQVDSQVTMMFWYRQQPGQSLTLIATANQGSEATYESGFVIDKFPISRPNLTFSTLTVSNMSPEDSSIYLCSVEGQGGSYGYTFGSGTRLTVV.